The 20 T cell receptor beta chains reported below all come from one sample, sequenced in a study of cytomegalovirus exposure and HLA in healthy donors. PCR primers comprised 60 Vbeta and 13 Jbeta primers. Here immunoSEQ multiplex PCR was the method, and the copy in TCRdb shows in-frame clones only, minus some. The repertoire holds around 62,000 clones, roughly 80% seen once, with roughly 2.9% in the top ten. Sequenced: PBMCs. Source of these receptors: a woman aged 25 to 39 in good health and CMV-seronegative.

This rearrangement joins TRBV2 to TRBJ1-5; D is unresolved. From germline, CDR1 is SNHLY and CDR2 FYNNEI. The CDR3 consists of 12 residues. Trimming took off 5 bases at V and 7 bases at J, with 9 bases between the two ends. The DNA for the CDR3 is TGTGCCAGCAGTTTAGGTAGCCAGCCCCAGCATTTT. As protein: CASSLGSQPQHF.

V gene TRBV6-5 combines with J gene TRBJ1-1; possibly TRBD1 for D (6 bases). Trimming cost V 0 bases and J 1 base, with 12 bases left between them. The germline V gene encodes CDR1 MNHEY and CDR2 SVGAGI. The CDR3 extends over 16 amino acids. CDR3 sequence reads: CASSYSKMTGNTEAFF. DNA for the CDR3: TGTGCCAGCAGTTACTCGAAGATGACAGGGAACACTGAAGCTTTCTTT.

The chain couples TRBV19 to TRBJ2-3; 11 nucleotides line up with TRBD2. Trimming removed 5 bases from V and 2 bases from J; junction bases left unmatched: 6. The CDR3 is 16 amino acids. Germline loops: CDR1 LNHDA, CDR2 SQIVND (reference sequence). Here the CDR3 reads CASSEGLAGYTDTQYF. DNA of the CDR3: TGTGCCAGTAGTGAAGGACTAGCGGGTTACACAGATACGCAGTATTTT.

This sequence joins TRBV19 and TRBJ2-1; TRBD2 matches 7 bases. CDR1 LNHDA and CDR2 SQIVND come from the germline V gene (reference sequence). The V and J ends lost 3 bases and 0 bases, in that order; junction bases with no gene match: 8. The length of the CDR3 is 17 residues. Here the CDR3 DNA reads TGTGCCAGTAGTATCGGGGGGAAAGGGAGCTCCTACAATGAGCAGTTCTTC. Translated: CASSIGGKGSSYNEQFF. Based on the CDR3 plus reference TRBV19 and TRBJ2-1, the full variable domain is DGGITQSPKYLFRKEGQNVTLSCEQNLNHDAMYWYRQDPGQGLRLIYYSQIVNDFQKGDIAEGYSVSREKKESFPLTVTSAQKNPTAFYLCASSIGGKGSSYNEQFFGPGTRLTVL.

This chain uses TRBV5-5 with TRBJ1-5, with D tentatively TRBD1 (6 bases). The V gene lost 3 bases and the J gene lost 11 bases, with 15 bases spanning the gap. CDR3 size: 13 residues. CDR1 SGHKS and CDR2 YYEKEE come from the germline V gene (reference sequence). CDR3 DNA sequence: TGTGCCAGCAGCTACGTACAGGGCCGGTCCCAGCATTTT. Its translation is CASSYVQGRSQHF.

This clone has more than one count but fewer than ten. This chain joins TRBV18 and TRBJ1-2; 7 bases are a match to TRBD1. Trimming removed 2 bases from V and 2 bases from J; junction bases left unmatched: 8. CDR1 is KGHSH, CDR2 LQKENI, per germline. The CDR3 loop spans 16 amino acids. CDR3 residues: CASSPASTGINYGYTF. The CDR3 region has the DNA TGTGCCAGCTCACCAGCTTCGACAGGGATCAACTATGGCTACACCTTC.

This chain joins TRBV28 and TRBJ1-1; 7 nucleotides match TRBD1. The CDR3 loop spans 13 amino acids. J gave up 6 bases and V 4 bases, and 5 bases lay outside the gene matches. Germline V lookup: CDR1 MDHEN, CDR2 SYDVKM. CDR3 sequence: CASSSTGVAEAFF. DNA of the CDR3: TGTGCCAGCAGTTCCACAGGGGTGGCTGAAGCTTTCTTT.

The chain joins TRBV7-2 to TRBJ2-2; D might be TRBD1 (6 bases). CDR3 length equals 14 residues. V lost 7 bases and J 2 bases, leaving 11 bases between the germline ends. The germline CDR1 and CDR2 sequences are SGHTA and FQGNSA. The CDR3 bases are TGTGCCAGCACCCGGGACACCAACACCGGGGAGCTGTTTTTT. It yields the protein CASTRDTNTGELFF.

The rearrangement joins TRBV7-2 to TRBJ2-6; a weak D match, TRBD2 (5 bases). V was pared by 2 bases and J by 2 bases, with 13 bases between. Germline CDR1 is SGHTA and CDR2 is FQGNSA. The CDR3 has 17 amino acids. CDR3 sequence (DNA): TGTGCCAGCAGCTTAAGGCCCTTCGGGGCTGGGGCCAACGTCCTGACTTTC. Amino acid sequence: CASSLRPFGAGANVLTF.

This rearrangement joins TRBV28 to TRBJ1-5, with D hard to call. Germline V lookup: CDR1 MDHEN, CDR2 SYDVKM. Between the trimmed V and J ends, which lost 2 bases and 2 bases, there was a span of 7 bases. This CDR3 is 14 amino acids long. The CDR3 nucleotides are TGTGCCAGCAGTTTAGTGGGAGGCAATCAGCCCCAGCATTTT. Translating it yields CASSLVGGNQPQHF.

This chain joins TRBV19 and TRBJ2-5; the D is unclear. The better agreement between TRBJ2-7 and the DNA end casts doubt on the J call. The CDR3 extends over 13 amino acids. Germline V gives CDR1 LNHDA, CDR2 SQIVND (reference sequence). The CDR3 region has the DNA TGTGCCAGTAGTATAGACAGGTCCTACGAGCAGTACTTC. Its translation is CASSIDRSYEQYF.

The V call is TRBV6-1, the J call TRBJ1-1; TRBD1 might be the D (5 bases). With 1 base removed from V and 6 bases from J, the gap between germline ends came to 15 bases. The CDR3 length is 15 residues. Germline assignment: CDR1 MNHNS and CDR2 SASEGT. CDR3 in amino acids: CASSEDAGIVAEAFF. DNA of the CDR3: TGTGCCAGCAGTGAAGATGCAGGGATCGTCGCTGAAGCTTTCTTT.

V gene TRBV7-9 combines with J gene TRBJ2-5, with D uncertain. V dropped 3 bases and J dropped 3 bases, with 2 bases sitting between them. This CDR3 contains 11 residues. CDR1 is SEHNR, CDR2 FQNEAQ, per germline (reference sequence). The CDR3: CASSFKETQYF. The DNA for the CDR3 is TGTGCCAGCAGCTTCAAAGAGACCCAGTACTTC.

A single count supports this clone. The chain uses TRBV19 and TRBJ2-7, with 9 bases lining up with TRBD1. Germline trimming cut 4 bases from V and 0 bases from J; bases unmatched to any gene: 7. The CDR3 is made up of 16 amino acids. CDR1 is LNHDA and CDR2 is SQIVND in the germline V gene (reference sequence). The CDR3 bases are TGTGCCAGTAGTACTGCTGGGGGACAGGGCTCCTACGAGCAGTACTTC. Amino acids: CASSTAGGQGSYEQYF.

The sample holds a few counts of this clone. CDR3 DNA sequence: TGTGCCATCAGGGGGGACCTAGCGGGTAATGAGCAGTTCTTC. It translates to CAIRGDLAGNEQFF. This chain uses TRBV10-3 with TRBJ2-1; TRBD2 agrees at 8 bases. CDR1 ENHRY and CDR2 SYGVKD come from the germline V gene. The CDR3 has 14 amino acids. J gave up 7 bases and V 6 bases, and 8 bases lay outside the gene matches.

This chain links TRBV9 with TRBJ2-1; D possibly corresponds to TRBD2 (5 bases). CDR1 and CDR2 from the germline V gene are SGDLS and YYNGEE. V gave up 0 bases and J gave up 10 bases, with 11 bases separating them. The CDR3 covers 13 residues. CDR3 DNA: TGTGCCAGCAGCGTAGGGGGAGCCAGGGAGCAGTTCTTC. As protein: CASSVGGAREQFF.

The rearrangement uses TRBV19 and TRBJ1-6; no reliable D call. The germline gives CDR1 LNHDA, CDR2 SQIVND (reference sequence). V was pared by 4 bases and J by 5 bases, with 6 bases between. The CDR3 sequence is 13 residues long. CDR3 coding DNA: TGTGCCAGTAGTAAAGATAATAATTCACCCCTCCACTTT. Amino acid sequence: CASSKDNNSPLHF.

The CDR3 protein is CASSLAGDYGYTF. In DNA, the CDR3 is TGCGCCAGCAGCTTGGCCGGGGACTATGGCTACACCTTC. The V call is TRBV5-1, the J call TRBJ1-2, with D uncertain. Germline V gene data show CDR1 as SGHRS and CDR2 as YFSETQ. V dropped 0 bases and J dropped 3 bases, with 6 bases sitting between them. The CDR3 extends over 13 amino acids. Based on the CDR3 plus reference TRBV5-1 and TRBJ1-2, the full variable domain is KAGVTQTPRYLIKTRGQQVTLSCSPISGHRSVSWYQQTPGQGLQFLFEYFSETQRNKGNFPGRFSGRQFSNSRSEMNVSTLELGDSALYLCASSLAGDYGYTFGSGTRLTVV.

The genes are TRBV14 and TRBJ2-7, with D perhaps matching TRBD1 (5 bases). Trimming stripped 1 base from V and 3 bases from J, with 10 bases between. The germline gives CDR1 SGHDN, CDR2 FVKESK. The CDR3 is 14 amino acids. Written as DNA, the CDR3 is TGTGCCAGCAGCCAAGGAAGCAGGGTCTACGAGCAGTACTTC. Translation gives CASSQGSRVYEQYF.

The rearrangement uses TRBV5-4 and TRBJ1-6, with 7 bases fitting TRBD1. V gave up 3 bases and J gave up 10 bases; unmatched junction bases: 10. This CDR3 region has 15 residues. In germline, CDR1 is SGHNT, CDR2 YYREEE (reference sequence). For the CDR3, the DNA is TGTGCCAGCAGCTCCAGGGGGACCCGGACCTCACCCCTCCACTTT. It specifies CASSSRGTRTSPLHF.